This is a list of T cell receptor beta chains from one sample in a study of blood T cell repertoires in COVID-19. Profiled with immunoSEQ multiplex PCR; TCRdb holds only in-frame clones, not every one. Among 300,000 to 400,000 clones, more than 75% were seen once, and the ten largest hold 2.5% to 3.5%. Sequenced sample: peripheral blood. The receptors were gathered from a human donor in a cohort sampled during active COVID-19. Both conserved end residues are trimmed from each CDR3. Fields, in order: CDR3 protein, J gene, V gene.

cdr3_aa: ASAYRTSRDTILAKNIQY
j_call: TRBJ2-4
v_call: TRBV5-4

cdr3_aa: ASSTGLAGGSYNEQF
j_call: TRBJ2-1
v_call: TRBV5-4

cdr3_aa: ASSQDLSWQLSSGANVLT
j_call: TRBJ2-6
v_call: TRBV14

cdr3_aa: ASRKDRGDGYT
j_call: TRBJ1-2
v_call: TRBV19

cdr3_aa: ASSFITNSGNTIY
j_call: TRBJ1-3
v_call: TRBV28

cdr3_aa: ASSLQGSDNSPLH
j_call: TRBJ1-6
v_call: TRBV7-3

cdr3_aa: ASRRGEAGDTQY
j_call: TRBJ2-3
v_call: TRBV5-1

cdr3_aa: ASRREAYSYEQY
j_call: TRBJ2-7
v_call: TRBV7-2

cdr3_aa: ASSPGLAGGPEQF
j_call: TRBJ2-1
v_call: TRBV4-1

cdr3_aa: ASSGVGLNTEAF
j_call: TRBJ1-1
v_call: TRBV28

cdr3_aa: ASSEYSGQETQY
j_call: TRBJ2-5
v_call: TRBV25-1

cdr3_aa: ASSLVSLQANEQF
j_call: TRBJ2-1
v_call: TRBV5-6

cdr3_aa: ASSPGQAGTDTQY
j_call: TRBJ2-3
v_call: TRBV5-4

cdr3_aa: SVEDVQIHEQY
j_call: TRBJ2-7
v_call: TRBV29-1

cdr3_aa: ASGQTGGDEKLF
j_call: TRBJ1-4
v_call: TRBV7-9

cdr3_aa: ASSGGQATPGHEQY
j_call: TRBJ2-7
v_call: TRBV6-1

cdr3_aa: ASSYTAGYNEQF
j_call: TRBJ2-1
v_call: TRBV6-5

cdr3_aa: ASTLDRVGPQH
j_call: TRBJ1-5
v_call: TRBV12-3/TRBV12-4

cdr3_aa: ASSLGGIAF
j_call: TRBJ1-1
v_call: TRBV5-1

cdr3_aa: ASSPRTSAGGEQF
j_call: TRBJ2-1
v_call: TRBV11-2

cdr3_aa: ASSEALGEGFYEQY
j_call: TRBJ2-7
v_call: TRBV6-1

cdr3_aa: ASSGGVQETQY
j_call: TRBJ2-5
v_call: TRBV9

cdr3_aa: ASSPVTSGRNTQY
j_call: TRBJ2-3
v_call: TRBV4-2

cdr3_aa: ASSKAREETQY
j_call: TRBJ2-5
v_call: TRBV21-1

cdr3_aa: ASSMGRPGAEAF
j_call: TRBJ1-1
v_call: TRBV19

cdr3_aa: ASSPLGNSGDSSYNEQF
j_call: TRBJ2-1
v_call: TRBV4-1

cdr3_aa: ASSVRQGGDLSYGYT
j_call: TRBJ1-2
v_call: TRBV5-1

cdr3_aa: AIRSGDTQY
j_call: TRBJ2-3
v_call: TRBV10-3

cdr3_aa: ASSLGAGGPYEQY
j_call: TRBJ2-7
v_call: TRBV5-1

cdr3_aa: ASSPGDSGGGWDTQY
j_call: TRBJ2-3
v_call: TRBV19

cdr3_aa: ASSLQGTTNEKLF
j_call: TRBJ1-4
v_call: TRBV18

cdr3_aa: ASSYFPQNYGYT
j_call: TRBJ1-2
v_call: TRBV6-6

cdr3_aa: ASSPSGDSGLRTQY
j_call: TRBJ2-3
v_call: TRBV11-2

cdr3_aa: ASAGLAGEDTDTQY
j_call: TRBJ2-3
v_call: TRBV14

cdr3_aa: AWIHVQGDEAF
j_call: TRBJ1-1
v_call: TRBV30

cdr3_aa: AWSGTGYEQY
j_call: TRBJ2-7
v_call: TRBV30

cdr3_aa: ASSISRNTGELF
j_call: TRBJ2-2
v_call: TRBV19

cdr3_aa: AWDDRGVNYGYT
j_call: TRBJ1-2
v_call: TRBV30

cdr3_aa: ASSPESPWEREQF
j_call: TRBJ2-1
v_call: TRBV7-9

cdr3_aa: ASSSATAPRELF
j_call: TRBJ2-2
v_call: TRBV7-3

cdr3_aa: ASSLWSPSSETQY
j_call: TRBJ2-5
v_call: TRBV13

cdr3_aa: ASSRGTGELF
j_call: TRBJ2-2
v_call: TRBV3-1/TRBV3-2

cdr3_aa: ASSLLGASGTGTDTQY
j_call: TRBJ2-3
v_call: TRBV7-3

cdr3_aa: ASAGTGPYEQY
j_call: TRBJ2-7
v_call: TRBV2

cdr3_aa: ASSEILAYNEQF
j_call: TRBJ2-1
v_call: TRBV6-1

cdr3_aa: ASSYDRGIYGYT
j_call: TRBJ1-2
v_call: TRBV5-6

cdr3_aa: ASRPGQGRNTGELF
j_call: TRBJ2-2
v_call: TRBV5-4